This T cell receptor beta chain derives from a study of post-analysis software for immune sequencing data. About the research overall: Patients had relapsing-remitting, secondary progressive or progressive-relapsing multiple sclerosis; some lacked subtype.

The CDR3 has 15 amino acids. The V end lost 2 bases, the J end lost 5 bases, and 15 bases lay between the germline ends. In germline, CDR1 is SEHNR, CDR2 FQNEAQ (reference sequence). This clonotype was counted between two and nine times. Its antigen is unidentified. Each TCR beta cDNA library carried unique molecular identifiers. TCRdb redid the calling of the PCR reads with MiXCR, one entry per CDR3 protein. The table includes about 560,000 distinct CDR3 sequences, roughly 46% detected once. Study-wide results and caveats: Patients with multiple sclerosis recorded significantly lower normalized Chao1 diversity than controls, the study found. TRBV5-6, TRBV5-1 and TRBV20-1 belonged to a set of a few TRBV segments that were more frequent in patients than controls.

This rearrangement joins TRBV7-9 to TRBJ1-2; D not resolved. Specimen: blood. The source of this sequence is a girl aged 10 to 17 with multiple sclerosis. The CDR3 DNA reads TGTGCCAGCAGCTTAAGGGAAAGCAAAGGGTATGGCTACACCTTC. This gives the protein CASSLRESKGYGYTF.